The subject of this entry is one T cell receptor beta chain. Which antigen it targets is not known. Qualities for individual bases were not recorded, and no much larger clone is one base off. Based on the germline V gene, the CDR1 and CDR2 sequences are SGDLS and YYNGEE. The CDR3, cysteine through phenylalanine, is 14 amino acids long. The sequence is cut down to CDR3 DNA, 42 bases in frame from base 1. Germline trimming amounts to 4 bases on V and 9 bases on J, with 7 as the count of junction bases outside the gene matches. This sample is drawn from a study of graft-versus-host responses after intestinal transplantation (dated by TCRdb to the early 2020s). Describing the broader study: The transplants that recipients received were multivisceral, liver-intestinal, or isolated intestinal. Samples from a few later patients were sequenced in-house on an Illumina MiSeq with MiXCR processing rather than by the commercial service. A peak of at least 4% donor T cells among recipient peripheral blood mononuclear cells was the definition used for donor T cell macrochimerism. Alloreactive clones were identified by sequencing pre-transplant mixed lymphocyte reaction products and comparing these products with unstimulated pre-transplant donor and recipient T cells. Anti-thymocyte globulin induction was given to all recipients, followed by maintenance tacrolimus and steroids for approximately three years. After intestinal transplantation, graft-versus-host and host-versus-graft alloreactive T cell clones were followed in the graft, circulation and bone marrow using bulk TCR-beta CDR3 sequencing. The cohort enrolled fewer than 25 intestinal transplant recipients including one retransplant, and a few patients lacking pretransplant specimens were excluded.

The protocol used for the library was the immunoSEQ multiplex PCR assay. For most patients, genomic DNA was isolated with the Qiagen DNeasy Blood and Tissue Kit and sent frozen to Adaptive Biotechnologies for TCR sequencing. For most patients, genomic DNA was subjected to high-throughput TCR-beta CDR3 sequencing by Adaptive Biotechnologies. As for the original processing: TCR sequencing data were retrieved from Adaptive's ImmunoSEQ software for roughly 20 patients, whereas three other patients were processed with MiXCR and VDJtools. To correct CD4 versus CD8 sorting errors, any sequence found in both subsets at a frequency ratio below 5:1 was removed. CDR3 nucleotide sequences shared between donor and recipient were removed because their origin could not be assigned. At least 2-fold expansion over unstimulated cells and a minimum CFSE-low frequency of 0.002% (template counts) or 0.001% (read counts) were required for clones to be classified as alloreactive. A clone was considered mappable if detected in the sequenced pre-transplant spleen, lymph node, or MLR CFSE-low populations of the donor or recipient. Cumulative frequency of alloreactive clones was calculated as a percentage of all sequences weighted by copy number. TCRdb obtained this table from immuneACCESS and retained in-frame rearrangements with V and J assigned. These tables miss some clones; where compared with another copy, unresolved V genes account for less than half of the shortfall, and the remainder is unexplained. V and J calls and clone size are copied from that table; D and trimming were computed from the DNA. Counted in this sample were some 90,000 clones; roughly 88% of them appeared once. The ten largest clones represent approximately 0.11% of the sample.

Beyond this particular receptor, the publication reports: High GvH to HvG T cell clonal ratios were observed in the allografts of patients with donor T cell macrochimerism. Conclusions were limited by the relatively low number and heterogeneity of intestinal transplant patients. GvH clones were detected in recipient bone marrow, and some of these GvH clones were observed earlier in ileal mucosa or blood, consistent with an intestinal mucosal origin. Early after transplant, declines in HvG clones were associated with peak levels of circulating GvH clones.

Per the publication, the time point label means: cells obtained before transplantation from donor or recipient. CD3+CD4+ and CD3+CD8+ populations were FACS-sorted from unstimulated pre-transplant donor and recipient cells taken from spleen or lymph nodes. This sample comprised unstimulated CD4+ T cells sorted from spleen or lymph node cells, obtained before intestinal transplant. The chain is encoded by TRBV9 joined to TRBJ2-1, with 10 bases aligning to TRBD2. The TCR was taken from a human donor who received an intestinal transplant. The bases are TGTGCCAGCAGCCTAAGCGGGGGGGATGCTGAGCAGTTCTTC. This is translated as CASSLSGGDAEQFF. The variable domain in full, with residues beyond the CDR3 obtained from the reference TRBV9 and TRBJ2-1 genes, is DSGVTQTPKHLITATGQRVTLRCSPRSGDLSVYWYQQSLDQGLQFLIQYYNGEERAKGNILERFSAQQFPDLHSELNLSSLELGDSALYFCASSLSGGDAEQFFGPGTRLTVL.